Shown below are 9 T cell receptor beta chains from a single sample sequenced in a study of control samples from healthy donors and cancer patients. Sequencing was performed with immunoSEQ multiplex PCR; in TCRdb, only in-frame clones are kept and a portion is missing. The table lists more than 75,000 clones, under 90% of them singletons. The specimen sequenced was blood. These receptors were obtained from a man aged 45-60 years in good health.

The J gene is TRBJ1-1, the V gene TRBV3-1 (or the pseudogene TRBV3-2); D not certain. The CDR3 sequence is 16 residues long. Germline CDR1 is LGHDT and CDR2 is YNNKEL (reference sequence). V lost 4 bases and J lost 1, with 16 bases in between. DNA for the CDR3: TGTGCCAGCAGCCGACGGTCCTTTTCGGGGAACACTGAAGCTTTCTTT. Protein sequence: CASSRRSFSGNTEAFF.

V and J are TRBV19 and TRBJ1-2; D gene ambiguous. Between the trimmed V and J ends, which lost 0 bases and 2 bases, there was a span of 13 bases. From germline, CDR1 is LNHDA and CDR2 SQIVND (reference sequence). The CDR3 length is 16 residues. CDR3 protein: CASSIDPRPYNYGYTF. The CDR3 nucleotides read TGTGCCAGTAGTATAGATCCAAGACCGTACAACTATGGCTACACCTTC.

The V gene is TRBV18, the J gene TRBJ2-2; D ambiguous. The ends were cut back, 3 bases at V and 0 bases at J, with 11 bases in the middle. Germline V CDR1 and CDR2: KGHSH, LQKENI. The CDR3 covers 16 residues. The CDR3 here is CASSPPGPSNTGELFF. The DNA for the CDR3 is TGTGCCAGCTCACCTCCCGGTCCCTCGAACACCGGGGAGCTGTTTTTT.

The chain has TRBV29-1 and TRBJ1-1; possible D gene TRBD1, 5 bases. Germline CDR1 and CDR2: SQVTM and ANQGSEA. The CDR3 covers 13 residues. The V and J ends lost 6 bases and 1 base respectively, with 12 bases between them. CDR3 residues: CSVTGRGNTEAFF. The CDR3 DNA reads as TGCAGCGTGACGGGGAGGGGGAACACTGAAGCTTTCTTT.

The chain couples TRBV5-6 to TRBJ2-3, with D maybe TRBD1 (5 bases). The CDR3 loop spans 15 amino acids. Deletions cut 0 bases from V and 1 base from J, with 9 bases between. Germline-derived CDR1 and CDR2 are SGHDT and YYEEEE. In DNA form, the CDR3 reads TGTGCCAGCAGCTTGGTGGGGCAGGGCACAGATACGCAGTATTTT. Translating gives CASSLVGQGTDTQYF.

This clone occurred once. Other nucleotide sequences in the sample specify the same CDR3. The chain joins TRBV2 to TRBJ2-6; D gene ambiguous. Germline CDR1 reads SNHLY; CDR2 reads FYNNEI. This CDR3 is built from 13 residues. V lost 4 bases and J 0 bases, leaving 1 base between the germline ends. The DNA of the CDR3 is TGTGCCAGCAGTGCCTCTGGGGCCAACGTCCTGACTTTC. Translation: CASSASGANVLTF.

This clone was seen only once. This chain uses TRBV27 with TRBJ2-1; D is perhaps TRBD1 or TRBD2 (5 bases each). V was shortened by 3 bases and J by 2 bases, with 17 bases between the two germline ends. The CDR3 length is 17 residues. Looked up from germline, CDR1 is MNHEY and CDR2 is SMNVEV (reference sequence). As DNA, the CDR3 is TGTGCCAGCAGTTTGTCTACCGGGACCGAAGCCTACAATGAGCAGTTCTTC. Translated, it gives CASSLSTGTEAYNEQFF.

The rearrangement links TRBV10-1 to TRBJ2-2; D ambiguous. In germline, CDR1 is WNHNN, CDR2 SYGVQD (reference sequence). This CDR3 region has 14 residues. V lost 6 bases and J 3 bases, leaving 11 bases between the germline ends. The CDR3 nucleotides read TGCGCCAGCAGCGCTATACGGGACACCGGGGAGCTGTTTTTT. This encodes CASSAIRDTGELFF.

The chain employs TRBV10-3 and TRBJ2-5; perhaps TRBD2 as D (6 bases). Trimming removed 3 bases from V and 5 bases from J, with 13 bases in between. CDR3 length: 14 residues. CDR1 is ENHRY, CDR2 SYGVKD, per germline. The CDR3 loop reads CAISDSNLAETQYF. The DNA for the CDR3 is TGTGCCATCAGTGACTCGAACCTAGCGGAGACCCAGTACTTC.